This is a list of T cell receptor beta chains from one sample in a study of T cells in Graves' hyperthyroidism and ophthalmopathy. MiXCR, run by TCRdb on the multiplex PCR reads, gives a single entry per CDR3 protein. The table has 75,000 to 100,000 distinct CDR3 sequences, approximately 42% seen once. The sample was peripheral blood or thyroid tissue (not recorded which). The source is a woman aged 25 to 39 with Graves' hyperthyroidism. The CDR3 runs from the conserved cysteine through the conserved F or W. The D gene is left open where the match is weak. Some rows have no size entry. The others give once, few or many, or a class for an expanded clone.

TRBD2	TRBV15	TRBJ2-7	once	TGTGCCACCAGCAGAGATCGGACTAGCAGCTACGAGCAGTACTTC	CATSRDRTSSYEQYF
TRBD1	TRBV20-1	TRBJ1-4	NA	TGCAGTGCTGATCAGTGGGACAGTGAAAAACTGTTTTTT	CSADQWDSEKLFF
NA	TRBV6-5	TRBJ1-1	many	TGTGCCAGCAGTTATTTGGGGGACACTGAAGCTTTCTTT	CASSYLGDTEAFF
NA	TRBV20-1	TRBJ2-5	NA	TGCAGTGCTAGAGGGGGGGGGCAGGAGCCCCAGTACTTC	CSARGGGQEPQYF
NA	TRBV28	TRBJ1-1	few	TGTGCCAGCAGTTTATGTAACAGGCTGAACACTGAAGCTTTCTTT	CASSLCNRLNTEAFF
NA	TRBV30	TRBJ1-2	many	TGTGCCTGGAGTGTAGCCTATGGCTACACCTTC	CAWSVAYGYTF
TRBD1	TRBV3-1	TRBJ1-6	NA	TGTGCTAGCAGCCGAGGGACAGTTTTTTCACCCCTCCACTTT	CASSRGTVFSPLHF
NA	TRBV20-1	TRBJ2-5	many	TGCAGTGCTAGAGCTGCAGGACAAGAAGAGACCCAGTACTTC	CSARAAGQEETQYF
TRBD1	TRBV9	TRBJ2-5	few	TGTGCCAGCAGCTGGGGGACAGGGAGCCAAGAGACCCAGTACTTC	CASSWGTGSQETQYF
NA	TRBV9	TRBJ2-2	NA	TGTGCCAGCAGCTCCCAGCCTCTGGGGCAGACGAACACCGGGGAGCTGTTTTTT	CASSSQPLGQTNTGELFF
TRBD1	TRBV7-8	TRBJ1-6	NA	TGTGCCAGCAGCCGTCGACAGGGAGCCTCCCTCCACTTT	CASSRRQGASLHF
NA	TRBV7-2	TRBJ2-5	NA	TGTGCCAGCAGCTCAGTCAGGGACAATCAGCCCCAGTACTTC	CASSSVRDNQPQYF
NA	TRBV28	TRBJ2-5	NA	TGTGCCAGCAGTTACGTGGGGGACGGAGAGACCCAGTACTTC	CASSYVGDGETQYF
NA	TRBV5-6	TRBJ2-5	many	TGTGCCAGCAGCTTGGGTCCGGGGCCGAAAGAGACCCAGTACTTC	CASSLGPGPKETQYF
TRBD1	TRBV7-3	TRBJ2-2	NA	TGTGCCAGCAGCTGGGACAGGGAGTTCGGCGGGGAGCTGTTTTTT	CASSWDREFGGELFF
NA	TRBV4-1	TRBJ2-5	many	TGCGCCAGCAGCCAAGATATCGGCCCGGGGATTTCAGAGACCCAGTACTTC	CASSQDIGPGISETQYF
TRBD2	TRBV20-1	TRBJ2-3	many	TGCAGTGCTCCTCGGACTAGCTCACTCACAGATACGCAGTATTTT	CSAPRTSSLTDTQYF
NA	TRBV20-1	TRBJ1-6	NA	TGCAGTGCTAGCCCGGTTCGTTCACCCCTCCACTTT	CSASPVRSPLHF
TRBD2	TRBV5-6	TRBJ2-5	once	TGTGCCAGCAGCTTGGCCGGGACTAACCAAGAGACCCAGTACTTC	CASSLAGTNQETQYF
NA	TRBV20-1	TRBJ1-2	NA	TGCAGTGCTAGAGATGCCCAAGGTCACTATGGCTACACCTTC	CSARDAQGHYGYTF
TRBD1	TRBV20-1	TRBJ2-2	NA	TGCAGTGCCAGCCACCGGGACAGGGGTAGGGAGCTGTTTTTT	CSASHRDRGRELFF
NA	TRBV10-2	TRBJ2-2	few	TGCGCCAGCAGTGACTTCGTCACCGGGGAGCTGTTTTTT	CASSDFVTGELFF
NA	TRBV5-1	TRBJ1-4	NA	TGCGCCAGCAGCTTGGGGGGGGAATTAGATGAAAAACTGTTTTTT	CASSLGGELDEKLFF
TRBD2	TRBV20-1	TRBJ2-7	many	TGCAGTGCTAGAACCGGGACTAGATATAAGCAGTACTTC	CSARTGTRYKQYF
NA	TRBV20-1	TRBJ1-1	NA	TGCAGTGCAACCATGGGTACAGGACGGAACACTGAAGCTTTCTTT	CSATMGTGRNTEAFF
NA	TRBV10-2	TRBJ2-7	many	TGCGCCAGCAGTGAGCTGGACTTCTACGAGCAGTACTTC	CASSELDFYEQYF
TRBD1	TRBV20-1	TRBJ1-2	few	TGCAGTGCTGACGGACAGGGAAGTGGCTACACCTTC	CSADGQGSGYTF
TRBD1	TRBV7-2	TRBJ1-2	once	TGTGCCAGCAGCCCAAAAACGAGGGACAGTCACTATGGCTACACCTTC	CASSPKTRDSHYGYTF
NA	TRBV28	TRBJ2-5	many	TGTGCCAGCAGCAGCGAGAGTGCCCAAGAGACCCAGTACTTC	CASSSESAQETQYF
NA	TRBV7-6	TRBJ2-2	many	TGTGCCAGCAGCTTAATCGGGGAGCTGTTTTTT	CASSLIGELFF
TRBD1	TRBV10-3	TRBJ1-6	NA	TGTGCCATCAGATACCAGGGGGATTCACCCCTCCACTTT	CAIRYQGDSPLHF
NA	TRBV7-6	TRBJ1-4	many	TGTGCCAGCAGCTTATTGAGTTACTTAGGGGGAACTAATGAAAAACTGTTTTTT	CASSLLSYLGGTNEKLFF
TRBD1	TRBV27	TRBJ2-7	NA	TGTGCCAGCAGTACCGGGGACAGAGCCTACGAGCAGTACTTC	CASSTGDRAYEQYF
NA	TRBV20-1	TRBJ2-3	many	TGCAGTGCCCCCTTTATTGAGAAATATACGCAGTATTTT	CSAPFIEKYTQYF
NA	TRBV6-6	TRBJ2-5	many	TGTGCCAGCACCGACAGCCCCCAGTACCAAGAGACCCAGTACTTC	CASTDSPQYQETQYF
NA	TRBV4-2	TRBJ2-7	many	TGTGCCAGCAGCCACCGGACAGTTGCCTACGAGCAGTACTTC	CASSHRTVAYEQYF
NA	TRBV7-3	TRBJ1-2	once	TGTGCCAGCAGCCCACAGGGCGTACGGTATGGCTACACCTTC	CASSPQGVRYGYTF
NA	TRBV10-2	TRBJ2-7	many	TGCGCCAGCAGTGAGTCTACGGGAATTGACGAGCAGTACTTC	CASSESTGIDEQYF
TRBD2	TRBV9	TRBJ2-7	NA	TGTGCCAGCAGCGTAGATCCGGCGGGAGGGATGTACGAGCAGTACTTC	CASSVDPAGGMYEQYF
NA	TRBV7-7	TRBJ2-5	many	TGTGCTAGCAGCTTAGACAGGATCCAAGAGACCCAGTACTTC	CASSLDRIQETQYF
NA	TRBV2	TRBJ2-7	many	TGTGCCAGCAGTGAACGCTGGACAGCTTACGAGCAGTACTTC	CASSERWTAYEQYF
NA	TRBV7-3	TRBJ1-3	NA	TGTGCCAGCGGCTTGGGGGGACCAAGCCCTGGAAACACCATATATTTT	CASGLGGPSPGNTIYF
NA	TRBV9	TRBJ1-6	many	TGTGCCAGCAGCGCTGGGGGACGGAATAATTCACCCCTCCACTTT	CASSAGGRNNSPLHF
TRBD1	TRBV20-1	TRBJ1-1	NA	TGCAGCGTTACCGGGACAGGGCAAACTGAAGCTTTCTTT	CSVTGTGQTEAFF
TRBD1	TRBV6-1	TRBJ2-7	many	TGTGCCAGCCAAACGACAGGGCACTCCTACGAGCAGTACTTC	CASQTTGHSYEQYF
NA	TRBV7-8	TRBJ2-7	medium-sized	TGTGCCAGCGGCCGAGTCTACGAGCAGTACTTC	CASGRVYEQYF